The present T cell receptor (beta chain) was sequenced within a study of beta chain features in type 1 diabetes. TCRB transcripts that were expressed got sequenced, as all of the isolated RNA had been reverse transcribed. Profiled with immunoSEQ multiplex PCR; TCRdb holds only in-frame clones, not every one. Of about 290,000 clones listed, 8% are singletons. The sequenced material came from central memory CD4+ T cells from blood. This TCR derives from a woman aged 18 to 35 in good health.

CDR3 region: CASNVQGSSGYTF. CDR3 in DNA: TGTGCCAGCAACGTACAGGGCTCTAGTGGCTACACCTTC. The gene calls are TRBV2 and TRBJ1-2; D possibly corresponds to TRBD1 (6 bases). CDR3 length equals 13 residues. Looked up from germline, CDR1 is SNHLY and CDR2 is FYNNEI. Trimming took 7 bases from V and 7 from J, leaving 16 bases between them.